This T cell receptor beta chain originates from a study of T cell changes during pregnancy in multiple sclerosis. Libraries were prepared by immunoSEQ multiplex PCR; TCRdb keeps only in-frame clonotypes and omits some of them. The table shows 90,000 or so clones, with around 90% occurring only once. V was trimmed by 0 bases and J by 4 bases, leaving 10 bases between them. The CDR3 loop spans 15 amino acids. CDR1 is SGDLS and CDR2 is YYNGEE in the germline V gene. The source of this sequence is a female donor with multiple sclerosis, enrolled in a pregnancy study. Sequencing used peripheral blood, obtained before pregnancy. The genes are TRBV9 and TRBJ2-2; D is perhaps TRBD2 (5 bases). CDR3 residues: CASSVAGMSTGELFF. The CDR3 DNA reads as TGTGCCAGCAGCGTAGCGGGGATGAGCACCGGGGAGCTGTTTTTT.